Shown below are 15 T cell receptor beta chains from a single sample sequenced in a study of control samples from healthy donors and cancer patients. This table comes from immunoSEQ multiplex PCR, and its TCRdb copy is limited to in-frame clones, with some not included. The sample has about 130,000 clones, approximately 94% seen once. Source material: PBMCs. The receptor source for this set is a middle-aged man with head and neck cancer.

The CDR3 DNA reads as TGTGCCAGCAGCTTGGAGGGACAGGGAGGAAAACTGTTTTTT. This sequence encodes CASSLEGQGGKLFF. The rearrangement uses TRBV7-2 and TRBJ1-4; 9 bases are shared with TRBD1. This CDR3 spans 14 amino acids. Germline V gives CDR1 SGHTA, CDR2 FQGNSA. Unmatched junction bases numbered 6, after V lost 3 bases and J lost 10 bases.

The chain combines TRBV12-3 or TRBV12-4 with TRBJ1-1; no reliable D call. This CDR3 comprises 13 residues. Trimming took 1 base from V and 5 from J, leaving 8 bases between them. This CDR3 is CASSLGYVTEAFF. The CDR3 DNA sequence: TGTGCCAGCAGTTTAGGGTATGTAACTGAAGCTTTCTTT.

The chain has TRBV9 and TRBJ2-1; possibly TRBD1 or TRBD2 for D (5 bases each). The CDR3 length is 13 residues. The V gene's germline CDR1 is SGDLS and CDR2 YYNGEE. V lost 5 bases to trimming and J lost 9 bases, with 15 bases between them. The CDR3 region has the DNA TGTGCCAGCAGAGGGACGTCTGACCCTGAGCAGTTCTTC. Protein product: CASRGTSDPEQFF.

This rearrangement joins TRBV2 to TRBJ1-5; possible D gene TRBD1, 6 bases. This CDR3 is built from 14 residues. Trimming took 7 bases from V and 0 from J, leaving 10 bases between them. CDR1 and CDR2 (germline): SNHLY, FYNNEI. This chain's CDR3 is CASKRTDSNQPQHF. The CDR3 coding sequence is TGTGCCAGCAAAAGGACAGATAGCAATCAGCCCCAGCATTTT. Looking up the rest from reference TRBV2 and TRBJ1-5 gives the full variable domain: EPEVTQTPSHQVTQMGQEVILRCVPISNHLYFYWYRQILGQKVEFLVSFYNNEISEKSEIFDDQFSVERPDGSNFTLKIRSTKLEDSAMYFCASKRTDSNQPQHFGDGTRLSIL.

The rearrangement joins TRBV5-6 to TRBJ2-2, with D possibly being TRBD1 (7 bases). Germline V gene lookup returns CDR1 SGHDT and CDR2 YYEEEE. The length of the CDR3 is 15 residues. The V end lost 4 bases, the J end lost 4 bases, and 14 bases lay between the germline ends. The CDR3 sequence is CASSLRQGGTGELFF. The CDR3 nucleotides read TGTGCCAGCAGCCTACGACAGGGAGGCACCGGGGAGCTGTTTTTT. Full variable domain (remainder filled in from reference TRBV5-6 and TRBJ2-2): DAGVTQSPTHLIKTRGQQVTLRCSPKSGHDTVSWYQQALGQGPQFIFQYYEEEERQRGNFPDRFSGHQFPNYSSELNVNALLLGDSALYLCASSLRQGGTGELFFGEGSRLTVL.

This rearrangement joins TRBV9 to TRBJ1-1; D remains ambiguous. V gave up 0 bases and J gave up 6 bases, with 9 bases separating them. The CDR3 is made up of 13 amino acids. Germline lookup yields CDR1 SGDLS and CDR2 YYNGEE. The CDR3 region has the DNA TGTGCCAGCAGCGTAGCGGGCAGGTCTGAAGCTTTCTTT. It is translated as CASSVAGRSEAFF.

V gene TRBV3-1 (or the pseudogene TRBV3-2) combines with J gene TRBJ2-5; 10 bases align to TRBD2. Germline-derived CDR1 and CDR2 are LGHDT and YNNKEL (reference sequence). The CDR3 extends over 18 amino acids. Trimming at V came to 6 bases and at J to 0 bases, leaving 13 bases not matched to a gene. Written as DNA, the CDR3 is TGTGCCAGCAGGCCTCTAGCGGGGGCCAACTCGTACCAAGAGACCCAGTACTTC. Its protein product is CASRPLAGANSYQETQYF.

This sequence joins TRBV18 and TRBJ1-4; a weak D match, TRBD1 (5 bases). V lost 3 bases and J 4 bases, leaving 15 bases between the germline ends. Germline V lookup: CDR1 KGHSH, CDR2 LQKENI. This CDR3 is built from 16 residues. CDR3 in amino acids: CASSPGRISVNEKLFF. The CDR3 DNA follows: TGTGCCAGCTCACCGGGACGAATCAGCGTTAATGAAAAACTGTTTTTT. Based on the CDR3 plus reference TRBV18 and TRBJ1-4, the full variable domain is NAGVMQNPRHLVRRRGQEARLRCSPMKGHSHVYWYRQLPEEGLKFMVYLQKENIIDESGMPKERFSAEFPKEGPSILRIQQVVRGDSAAYFCASSPGRISVNEKLFFGSGTQLSVL.

The J gene is TRBJ1-2, the V gene TRBV6-5, with 7 bases matching TRBD1. CDR1 and CDR2 from the germline V gene are MNHEY and SVGAGI. The CDR3 sequence is 13 residues long. With V trimmed by 5 bases and J by 8 bases, 8 bases remained unmatched. The CDR3 protein is CASSRDSAIGYTF. CDR3 bases: TGTGCCAGCAGTCGGGACAGCGCTATAGGCTACACCTTC.

In nucleotides, the CDR3 is TGTGCCAGTTGGGCTAACGTGAACACTGAAGCTTTCTTT. Amino acid sequence: CASWANVNTEAFF. The J gene is TRBJ1-1, the V gene TRBV28; D is unresolved. Germline V gives CDR1 MDHEN, CDR2 SYDVKM. CDR3 length: 13 residues. The V and J ends lost 9 bases and 0 bases respectively, with 11 bases between them.

The sample holds one count of this clone. The chain is built from TRBV19 and TRBJ2-7, with 7 bases matching TRBD1. The V segment lost 4 bases and the J segment 1 base; nucleotides outside the gene matches: 10. Per germline, CDR1 LNHDA and CDR2 SQIVND (reference sequence). The CDR3 length is 16 residues. The chain's CDR3 is CASSTNPGTVSYEQYF. DNA of the CDR3: TGTGCCAGTAGTACAAACCCCGGGACAGTGTCCTACGAGCAGTACTTC.

This sequence joins TRBV11-3 and TRBJ1-2, with TRBD1 as a possible D gene (5 bases). Looked up from germline, CDR1 is SGHNT and CDR2 is YENEEA. The V gene lost 0 bases and the J gene lost 8 bases, with 10 bases spanning the gap. The length of the CDR3 is 13 residues. DNA for the CDR3: TGTGCCAGCAGCTTAGAAGGAGGGGCCGGCTACACCTTC. As protein: CASSLEGGAGYTF.

Remarks on this clone: The sample contains more than one DNA sequence encoding this CDR3. The chain couples TRBV28 to TRBJ1-2, with D possibly being TRBD1 (6 bases). The CDR3 contains 12 residues. Germline V gives CDR1 MDHEN, CDR2 SYDVKM. V gave up 0 bases and J gave up 8 bases, with 7 bases separating them. The CDR3 reads CASSLWGGGYTF. The DNA for the CDR3 is TGTGCCAGCAGTTTATGGGGGGGCGGCTACACCTTC.

This clone appeared once. V and J are TRBV11-1 and TRBJ2-3; perhaps D is TRBD1 or TRBD2 (5 bases each). Germline V CDR1 and CDR2: SGHAT, FQDESV (reference sequence). This CDR3 contains 15 residues. V dropped 7 bases and J dropped 0 bases, with 14 bases sitting between them. The CDR3 DNA reads as TGTGCCAGCAAATTATCGGGGCTCAGCACAGATACGCAGTATTTT. Amino acid sequence: CASKLSGLSTDTQYF.

The rearrangement uses TRBV5-1 and TRBJ2-1, with 7 nucleotides matching TRBD2. J lost 2 bases, V lost 0 bases, and 5 bases had no gene match. Per germline, CDR1 SGHRS and CDR2 YFSETQ. The CDR3 is 16 residues long. The CDR3 DNA reads TGCGCCAGCAGCTTGGGGCTAGCGGCTGCCTACAATGAGCAGTTCTTC. Protein sequence: CASSLGLAAAYNEQFF.